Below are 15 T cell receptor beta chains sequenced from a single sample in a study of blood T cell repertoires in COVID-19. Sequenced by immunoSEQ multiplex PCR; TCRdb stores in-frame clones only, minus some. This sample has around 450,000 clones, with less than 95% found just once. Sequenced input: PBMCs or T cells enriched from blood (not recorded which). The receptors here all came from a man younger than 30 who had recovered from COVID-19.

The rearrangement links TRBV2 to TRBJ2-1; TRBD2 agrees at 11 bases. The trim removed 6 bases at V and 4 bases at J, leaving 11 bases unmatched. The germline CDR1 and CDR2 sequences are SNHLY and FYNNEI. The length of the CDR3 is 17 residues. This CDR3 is CASSEKGTSGLYNEQFF. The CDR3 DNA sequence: TGTGCCAGCAGCGAAAAGGGGACTAGCGGACTGTACAATGAGCAGTTCTTC.

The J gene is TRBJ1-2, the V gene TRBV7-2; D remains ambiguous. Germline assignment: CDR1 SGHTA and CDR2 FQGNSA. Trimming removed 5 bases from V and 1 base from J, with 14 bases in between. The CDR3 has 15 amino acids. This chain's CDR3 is CASSALDTYNYGYTF. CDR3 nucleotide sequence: TGTGCCAGCAGCGCACTCGACACATATAACTATGGCTACACCTTC.

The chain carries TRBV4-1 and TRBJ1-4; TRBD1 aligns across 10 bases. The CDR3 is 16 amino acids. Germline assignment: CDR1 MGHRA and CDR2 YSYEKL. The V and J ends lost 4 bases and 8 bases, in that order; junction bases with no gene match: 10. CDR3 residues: CASSPRPGTGEEKLFF. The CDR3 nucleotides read TGCGCCAGCAGCCCACGTCCCGGGACAGGGGAGGAAAAACTGTTTTTT.

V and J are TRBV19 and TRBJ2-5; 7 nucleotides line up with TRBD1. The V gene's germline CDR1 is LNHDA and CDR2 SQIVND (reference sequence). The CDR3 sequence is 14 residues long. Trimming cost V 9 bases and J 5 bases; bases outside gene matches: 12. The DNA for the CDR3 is TGTGCCAGCGGTACAGGGGTAGGGGGCGAGACCCAGTACTTC. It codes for CASGTGVGGETQYF.

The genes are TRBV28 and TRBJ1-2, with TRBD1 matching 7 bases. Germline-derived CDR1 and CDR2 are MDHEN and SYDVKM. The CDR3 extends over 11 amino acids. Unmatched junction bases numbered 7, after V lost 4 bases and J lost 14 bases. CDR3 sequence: CASSWGTAVTF. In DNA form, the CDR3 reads TGTGCCAGCAGTTGGGGGACAGCGGTGACCTTC.

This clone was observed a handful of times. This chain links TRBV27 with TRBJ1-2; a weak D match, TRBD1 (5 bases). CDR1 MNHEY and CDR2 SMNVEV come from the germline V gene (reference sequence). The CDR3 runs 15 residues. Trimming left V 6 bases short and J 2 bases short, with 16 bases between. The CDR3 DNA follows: TGTGCCAGCAGCCGTTCGCAGGGATCCAACTATGGCTACACCTTC. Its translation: CASSRSQGSNYGYTF.

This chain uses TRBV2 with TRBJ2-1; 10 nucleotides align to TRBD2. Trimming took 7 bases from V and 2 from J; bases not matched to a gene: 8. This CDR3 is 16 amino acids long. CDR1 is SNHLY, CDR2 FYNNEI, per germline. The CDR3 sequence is CASIPSGSPTYNEQFF. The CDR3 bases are TGTGCCAGCATCCCTAGCGGGAGCCCGACCTACAATGAGCAGTTCTTC.

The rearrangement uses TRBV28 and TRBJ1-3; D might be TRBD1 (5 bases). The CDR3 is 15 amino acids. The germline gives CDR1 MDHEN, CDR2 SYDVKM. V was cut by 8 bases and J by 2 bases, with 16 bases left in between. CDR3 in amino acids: CASLPSTETGNTIYF. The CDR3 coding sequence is TGTGCCAGCCTGCCCTCGACAGAAACTGGAAACACCATATATTTT.

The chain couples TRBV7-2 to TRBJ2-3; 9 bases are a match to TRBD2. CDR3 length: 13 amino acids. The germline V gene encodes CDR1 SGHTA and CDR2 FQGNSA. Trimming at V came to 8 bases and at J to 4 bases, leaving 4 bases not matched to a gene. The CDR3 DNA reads TGTGCCAGCTCGCGGGGGGGCCCAGATACGCAGTATTTT. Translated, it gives CASSRGGPDTQYF.

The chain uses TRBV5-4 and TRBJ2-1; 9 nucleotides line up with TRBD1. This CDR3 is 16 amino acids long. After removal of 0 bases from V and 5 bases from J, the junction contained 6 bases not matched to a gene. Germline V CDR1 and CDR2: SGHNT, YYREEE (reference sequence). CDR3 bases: TGTGCCAGCAGCTTGGGAGGGACAGGGCCGAACAATGAGCAGTTCTTC. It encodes CASSLGGTGPNNEQFF. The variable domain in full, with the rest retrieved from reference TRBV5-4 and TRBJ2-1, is ETGVTQSPTHLIKTRGQQVTLRCSSQSGHNTVSWYQQALGQGPQFIFQYYREEENGRGNFPPRFSGLQFPNYSSELNVNALELDDSALYLCASSLGGTGPNNEQFFGPGTRLTVL.

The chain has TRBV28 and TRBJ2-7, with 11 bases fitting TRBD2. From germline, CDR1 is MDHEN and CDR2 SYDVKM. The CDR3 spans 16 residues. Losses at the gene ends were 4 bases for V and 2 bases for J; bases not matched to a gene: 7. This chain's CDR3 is CASSWALAGGTYEQYF. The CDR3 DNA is TGTGCCAGCAGTTGGGCCCTAGCGGGAGGCACCTACGAGCAGTACTTC.

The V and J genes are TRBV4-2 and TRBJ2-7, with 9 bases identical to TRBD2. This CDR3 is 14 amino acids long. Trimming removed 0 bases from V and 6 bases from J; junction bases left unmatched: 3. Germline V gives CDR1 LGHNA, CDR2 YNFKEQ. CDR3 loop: CASSQDGLASEQYF. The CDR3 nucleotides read TGTGCCAGCAGCCAAGATGGACTAGCGTCCGAGCAGTACTTC.

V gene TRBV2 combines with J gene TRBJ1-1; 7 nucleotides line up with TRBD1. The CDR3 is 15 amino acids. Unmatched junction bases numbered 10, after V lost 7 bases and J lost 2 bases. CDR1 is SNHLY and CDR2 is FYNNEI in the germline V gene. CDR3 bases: TGTGCCAGCATACCACCGGGGACAGATAACACTGAAGCTTTCTTT. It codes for CASIPPGTDNTEAFF.

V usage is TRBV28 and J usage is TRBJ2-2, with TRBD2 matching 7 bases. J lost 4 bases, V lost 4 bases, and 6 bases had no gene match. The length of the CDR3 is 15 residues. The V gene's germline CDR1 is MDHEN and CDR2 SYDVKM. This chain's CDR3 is CASSSKTSRTGELFF. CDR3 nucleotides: TGTGCCAGCAGTTCTAAGACTAGCCGCACCGGGGAGCTGTTTTTT.

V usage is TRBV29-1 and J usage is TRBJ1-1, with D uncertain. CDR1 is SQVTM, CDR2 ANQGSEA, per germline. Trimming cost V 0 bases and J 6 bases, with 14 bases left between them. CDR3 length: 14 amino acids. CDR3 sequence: CSVEDLEGTPEAFF. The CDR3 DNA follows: TGCAGCGTTGAAGATCTGGAGGGAACGCCTGAAGCTTTCTTT.